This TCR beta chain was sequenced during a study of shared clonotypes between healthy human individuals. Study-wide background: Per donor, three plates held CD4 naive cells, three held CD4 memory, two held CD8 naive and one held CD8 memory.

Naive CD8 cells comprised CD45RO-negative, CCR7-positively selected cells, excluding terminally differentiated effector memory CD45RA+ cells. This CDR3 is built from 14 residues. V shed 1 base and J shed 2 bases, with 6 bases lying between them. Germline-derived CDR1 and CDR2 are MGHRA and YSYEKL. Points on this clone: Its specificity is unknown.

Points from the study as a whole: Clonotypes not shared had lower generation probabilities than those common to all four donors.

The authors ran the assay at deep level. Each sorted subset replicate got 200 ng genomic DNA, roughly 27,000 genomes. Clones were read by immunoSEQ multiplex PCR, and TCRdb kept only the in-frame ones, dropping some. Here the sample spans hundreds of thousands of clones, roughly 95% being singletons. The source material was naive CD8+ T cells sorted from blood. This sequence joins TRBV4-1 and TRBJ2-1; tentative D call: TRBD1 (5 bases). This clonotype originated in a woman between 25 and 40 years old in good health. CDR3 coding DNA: TGCGCCAGCAGCCAAGGACAGACCTACAATGAGCAGTTCTTC. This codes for CASSQGQTYNEQFF.